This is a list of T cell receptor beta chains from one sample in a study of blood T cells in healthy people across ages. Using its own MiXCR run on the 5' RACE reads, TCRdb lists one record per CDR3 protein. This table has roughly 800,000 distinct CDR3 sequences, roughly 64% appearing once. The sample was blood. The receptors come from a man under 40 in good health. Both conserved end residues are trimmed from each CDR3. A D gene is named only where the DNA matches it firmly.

CDR3aa: ASSGTPEHEQY
j_gene: TRBJ2-7
v_gene: TRBV7-2
d_gene: .

CDR3aa: ASSLLGGSGYT
j_gene: TRBJ1-2
v_gene: TRBV12-3/TRBV12-4
d_gene: .

CDR3aa: ATSRASVGGGSYNEQF
j_gene: TRBJ2-1
v_gene: TRBV15
d_gene: .

CDR3aa: ASSPRTGEDGYT
j_gene: TRBJ1-2
v_gene: TRBV7-9
d_gene: .

CDR3aa: ASSPDRGATEQY
j_gene: TRBJ2-7
v_gene: TRBV7-9
d_gene: TRBD1

CDR3aa: ASSTGTGTGGDTQY
j_gene: TRBJ2-3
v_gene: TRBV19
d_gene: TRBD1

CDR3aa: ASRSSGVSPLH
j_gene: TRBJ1-6
v_gene: TRBV5-5
d_gene: .

CDR3aa: ASSLSASPYEQY
j_gene: TRBJ2-7
v_gene: TRBV7-2
d_gene: .

CDR3aa: ASRRVSGNEPQH
j_gene: TRBJ1-5
v_gene: TRBV27
d_gene: .

CDR3aa: ASIGLEQNYEQY
j_gene: .
v_gene: TRBV28
d_gene: .

CDR3aa: SGTGDSEQF
j_gene: TRBJ2-1
v_gene: TRBV20-1
d_gene: TRBD1

CDR3aa: ASSPGTGGYGANVLT
j_gene: TRBJ2-6
v_gene: TRBV12-3/TRBV12-4
d_gene: TRBD1

CDR3aa: ASSPDRPAAGGYT
j_gene: TRBJ1-2
v_gene: TRBV7-9
d_gene: .

CDR3aa: AISNGVFEQF
j_gene: TRBJ2-1
v_gene: TRBV10-3
d_gene: .

CDR3aa: ASSLISGNDNEQF
j_gene: TRBJ2-1
v_gene: TRBV7-3
d_gene: TRBD2

CDR3aa: SARELQGDWNEQF
j_gene: TRBJ2-1
v_gene: TRBV20-1
d_gene: TRBD1

CDR3aa: ATSGPNTNYGYT
j_gene: TRBJ1-2
v_gene: TRBV24-1
d_gene: .

CDR3aa: ASSLAGQDETGANVLT
j_gene: TRBJ2-6
v_gene: TRBV28
d_gene: TRBD1

CDR3aa: ASSPGLALIADTQY
j_gene: TRBJ2-3
v_gene: TRBV11-2
d_gene: TRBD2

CDR3aa: ASSLSRDINEQF
j_gene: TRBJ2-1
v_gene: TRBV7-2
d_gene: .

CDR3aa: AIKGDGGGSYEQY
j_gene: TRBJ2-7
v_gene: TRBV10-3
d_gene: .

CDR3aa: ASSFRLALVEQY
j_gene: TRBJ2-7
v_gene: TRBV6-2/TRBV6-3
d_gene: TRBD2